One and the same sample provided the 24 T cell receptor beta chains below, sequenced in a study of OX40 agonist ivuxolimab in advanced cancers. The repertoire was sequenced with immunoSEQ multiplex PCR; TCRdb's copy has only in-frame clones and lacks some. The repertoire has about 50,000 clones, 70% to 90% of them found once; the top ten carry roughly 0.75%. The sample was CD4+ or CD8+ T cells sorted from blood, taken in a trial of the OX40 agonist ivuxolimab. These receptors all stem from an adult with an advanced solid tumor such as melanoma, head and neck, liver or kidney cancer.

The chain has TRBV7-8 and TRBJ1-2, with a tentative D call TRBD1 (5 bases). V was trimmed by 0 bases and J by 8 bases, leaving 13 bases between them. This CDR3 region has 14 residues. CDR1 SGHVS and CDR2 FQNEAQ come from the germline V gene. The CDR3 is CASSLAGQGGGYTF. The DNA for the CDR3 is TGTGCCAGCAGCTTAGCCGGTCAGGGAGGCGGCTACACCTTC.

CDR3 DNA sequence: TGTGCCTGGAGTTTGGACAGGTCCCAAAACATTCAGTACTTC. Translation gives CAWSLDRSQNIQYF. The rearrangement uses TRBV30 and TRBJ2-4; TRBD1 matches 7 bases. From germline, CDR1 is GTSNPN and CDR2 SVGIG (reference sequence). CDR3 length equals 14 residues. V was pared by 2 bases and J by 5 bases, with 6 bases of the junction left unmatched. The full variable domain, completed using reference TRBV30 and TRBJ2-4, is SQTIHQWPATLVQPVGSPLSLECTVEGTSNPNLYWYRQAAGRGLQLLFYSVGIGQISSEVPQNLSASRPQDRQFILSSKKLLLSDSGFYLCAWSLDRSQNIQYFGAGTRLSVL.

The V and J genes are TRBV2 and TRBJ1-5, with D unresolved. Trimming stripped 1 base from V and 1 base from J, with 14 bases between. Germline V CDR1 and CDR2: SNHLY, FYNNEI. The CDR3 consists of 17 residues. This CDR3 reads CASSEEGQTVSNQPQHF. CDR3 DNA sequence: TGTGCCAGCAGTGAAGAAGGCCAGACGGTCAGCAATCAGCCCCAGCATTTT.

This sequence joins TRBV5-1 and TRBJ1-3; TRBD1 agrees at 8 bases. The J segment lost 7 bases and the V segment lost 4 bases, leaving 7 bases of the junction unmatched. The CDR3 is made up of 14 amino acids. Germline CDR1 reads SGHRS; CDR2 reads YFSETQ. The CDR3 sequence: CASSVQGDSNTIYF. The CDR3 nucleotides read TGCGCCAGCAGCGTACAGGGGGATTCGAACACCATATATTTT.

The chain carries TRBV25-1 and TRBJ1-3; unclear D gene. This CDR3 contains 14 residues. V was shortened by 3 bases and J by 2 bases, with 8 bases between the two germline ends. Looked up from germline, CDR1 is MGHDK and CDR2 is SYGVNS. The CDR3 sequence is CASSDMGTGNTIYF. CDR3 bases: TGTGCCAGCAGTGATATGGGGACTGGAAACACCATATATTTT. The entire variable domain, with the rest obtained from reference TRBV25-1 and TRBJ1-3, is as follows: EADIYQTPRYLVIGTGKKITLECSQTMGHDKMYWYQQDPGMELHLIHYSYGVNSTEKGDLSSESTVSRIRTEHFPLTLESARPSHTSQYLCASSDMGTGNTIYFGEGSWLTVV.

CDR3 sequence (DNA): TGTGCCAGTAGTCCAGGGGGCTCAACTAATGAAAAACTGTTTTTT. Its protein product is CASSPGGSTNEKLFF. V and J are TRBV19 and TRBJ1-4, with TRBD1 matching 8 bases. Trimming cost V 5 bases and J 0 bases; bases outside gene matches: 2. This CDR3 is built from 15 residues. CDR1 LNHDA and CDR2 SQIVND come from the germline V gene (reference sequence).

This chain joins TRBV14 and TRBJ1-4; D not resolved. CDR3 length equals 15 residues. The V and J ends lost 0 bases and 5 bases respectively, with 10 bases between them. Germline values: CDR1 SGHDN, CDR2 FVKESK. DNA of the CDR3: TGTGCCAGCAGCCAAGAGGCACGGCTAAATGAAAAACTGTTTTTT. Residues: CASSQEARLNEKLFF.

V and J are TRBV6-6 and TRBJ1-1, with D hard to call. This CDR3 contains 13 residues. V dropped 6 bases and J dropped 3 bases, with 11 bases sitting between them. Germline CDR1 is MNHNY and CDR2 is SVGAGI (reference sequence). The CDR3 nucleotides are TGTGCCAGCAGGACTGAGAGGGACACTGAAGCTTTCTTT. Translated: CASRTERDTEAFF.

The chain recombines TRBV25-1 with TRBJ2-2; no reliable D call. Germline values: CDR1 MGHDK, CDR2 SYGVNS. The CDR3 has 13 residues. With 1 base removed from V and 6 bases from J, the gap between germline ends came to 6 bases. This CDR3 reads CASSELLAGELFF. CDR3 nucleotide sequence: TGTGCCAGCAGTGAATTGCTAGCCGGGGAGCTGTTTTTT.

J is TRBJ1-4 and V is TRBV27; 8 nucleotides match TRBD1. From germline, CDR1 is MNHEY and CDR2 SMNVEV (reference sequence). The trim removed 4 bases at V and 8 bases at J, leaving 6 bases unmatched. The CDR3 extends over 14 amino acids. The CDR3, as DNA: TGTGCCAGCAGTTCCGGACAGGGAGGCGAAAAACTGTTTTTT. Its protein product is CASSSGQGGEKLFF.

The rearrangement joins TRBV6-5 to TRBJ1-2, with no clear D. V was trimmed by 7 bases and J by 8 bases, leaving 17 bases between them. The germline gives CDR1 MNHEY, CDR2 SVGAGI. This CDR3 has 13 residues. CDR3 DNA sequence: TGTGCCAGCATCAAAGGTCAAGGGCACGGCTACACCTTC. Translating gives CASIKGQGHGYTF.

The V gene is TRBV27, the J gene TRBJ2-1, with TRBD2 matching over 10 bases. The CDR3 is 17 residues long. The V segment lost 6 bases and the J segment 7 bases; nucleotides outside the gene matches: 15. Germline V CDR1 and CDR2: MNHEY, SMNVEV (reference sequence). The CDR3: CASRASSGGAARNEQFF. CDR3 DNA sequence: TGTGCCAGCAGAGCGAGCAGCGGGGGGGCCGCTAGAAATGAGCAGTTCTTC.

The chain joins TRBV19 to TRBJ1-5; perhaps TRBD1 as D (6 bases). CDR3 length: 15 amino acids. The V and J ends lost 4 bases and 11 bases respectively, with 21 bases between them. Germline CDR1 reads LNHDA; CDR2 reads SQIVND (reference sequence). CDR3 in amino acids: CASSSGGRGVWAQHF. Written as DNA, the CDR3 is TGTGCCAGTAGTAGTGGCGGCAGGGGAGTTTGGGCCCAGCATTTT.

J is TRBJ1-4 and V is TRBV19; TRBD1 is a possible D gene (5 bases). Trimming took 7 bases from V and 3 from J, leaving 12 bases between them. In germline, CDR1 is LNHDA, CDR2 SQIVND (reference sequence). The CDR3 has 14 amino acids. The CDR3 coding sequence is TGTGCCAGTACCCCAGGGAGTGCTAATGAAAAACTGTTTTTT. As protein: CASTPGSANEKLFF.

This chain connects TRBV19 to TRBJ1-4; TRBD1 might be the D (5 bases). Germline V gives CDR1 LNHDA, CDR2 SQIVND (reference sequence). Trimming pared 4 bases from V and 4 bases from J, leaving 7 bases between. This CDR3 spans 13 amino acids. For the CDR3, the DNA is TGTGCCAGTAGTACAGGGATTAATGAAAAACTGTTTTTT. Protein sequence: CASSTGINEKLFF. The variable domain in full, with the rest retrieved from reference TRBV19 and TRBJ1-4, is DGGITQSPKYLFRKEGQNVTLSCEQNLNHDAMYWYRQDPGQGLRLIYYSQIVNDFQKGDIAEGYSVSREKKESFPLTVTSAQKNPTAFYLCASSTGINEKLFFGSGTQLSVL.

This clone is a singleton in its sample. The chain recombines TRBV6-6 with TRBJ2-3; TRBD2 agrees at 8 bases. Germline V gives CDR1 MNHNY, CDR2 SVGAGI (reference sequence). CDR3 size: 15 residues. V shed 4 bases, J shed 5 bases, and the junction held 8 bases outside the gene matches. The CDR3 DNA is TGTGCCAGCAGTTCAAAATGGACTAGCCAAGATACGCAGTATTTT. Amino acid sequence: CASSSKWTSQDTQYF.

This clone was counted a single time. V is TRBV28 and J is TRBJ1-1; D ambiguous. The ends were cut back, 4 bases at V and 1 base at J, with 7 bases in the middle. CDR1 MDHEN and CDR2 SYDVKM come from the germline V gene. The CDR3 extends over 13 amino acids. CDR3 in amino acids: CASSSIRNTEAFF. The CDR3, as DNA: TGTGCCAGCAGTTCAATAAGGAACACTGAAGCTTTCTTT.

The genes are TRBV30 and TRBJ1-2; D remains unclear. The V end lost 1 base, the J end lost 0 bases, and 0 bases lay between the germline ends. The CDR3 has 11 amino acids. Germline loops: CDR1 GTSNPN, CDR2 SVGIG (reference sequence). DNA of the CDR3: TGTGCCTGGAGTGCTAACTATGGCTACACCTTC. This encodes CAWSANYGYTF.

This chain connects TRBV5-1 to TRBJ1-3; 9 bases line up with TRBD1. J gave up 8 bases and V 0 bases, and 12 bases lay outside the gene matches. The CDR3 is 17 residues long. Per germline, CDR1 SGHRS and CDR2 YFSETQ. The DNA of the CDR3 is TGCGCCAGCAGCTTGGACCCCCCTGGGACAGGGAGAGACACCATATATTTT. Residues: CASSLDPPGTGRDTIYF.

With regard to this clone: The junction shows a germline mismatch at one end, possibly a read error. The rearrangement uses TRBV2 and TRBJ1-1, with D possibly TRBD1 on 6 matching bases. Looked up from germline, CDR1 is SNHLY and CDR2 is FYNNEI. The CDR3 covers 12 residues. The CDR3 loop is CASEGTRSEVFF. The CDR3, as DNA: TGTGCCAGCGAGGGGACAAGGTCTGAAGTTTTCTTT.

This chain links TRBV9 with TRBJ2-1; D is ambiguous. The CDR3 consists of 14 residues. Germline V gene sequence: CDR1 SGDLS, CDR2 YYNGEE. V lost 3 bases to trimming and J lost 7 bases, with 14 bases between them. The CDR3 is CASSAHRTSNEQFF. The DNA for the CDR3 is TGTGCCAGCAGCGCTCACCGGACGTCAAATGAGCAGTTCTTC.

DNA for the CDR3: TGCGCCAGCAGCCAAGGCACGGGGAACTATGGCTACACCTTC. It is translated as CASSQGTGNYGYTF. The V gene is TRBV4-1, the J gene TRBJ1-2; D is ambiguous. This CDR3 has 14 amino acids. Germline V gene data show CDR1 as MGHRA and CDR2 as YSYEKL. V lost 1 base, J lost 2 bases, and 8 bases lay in between.

The CDR3: CASSLDRAGGYTF. The CDR3 DNA follows: TGCGCCAGCAGCTTAGACAGGGCAGGCGGCTACACCTTC. The chain recombines TRBV5-1 with TRBJ1-2, with 7 bases aligning to TRBD1. Germline loops: CDR1 SGHRS, CDR2 YFSETQ. There are 13 residues in the CDR3. V trimming: 2 bases; J trimming: 8 bases; junction bases outside the gene matches: 6.

The chain links TRBV11-2 to TRBJ2-3; 9 positions match TRBD2. This CDR3 is built from 15 residues. Looked up from germline, CDR1 is SGHAT and CDR2 is FQNNGV. The ends lost 1 base at V and 6 bases at J; junction bases unmatched: 5. In DNA, the CDR3 is TGTGCCAGCAGCTTAGTGCGGGGGGGCCTGGATACGCAGTATTTT. Protein sequence: CASSLVRGGLDTQYF.